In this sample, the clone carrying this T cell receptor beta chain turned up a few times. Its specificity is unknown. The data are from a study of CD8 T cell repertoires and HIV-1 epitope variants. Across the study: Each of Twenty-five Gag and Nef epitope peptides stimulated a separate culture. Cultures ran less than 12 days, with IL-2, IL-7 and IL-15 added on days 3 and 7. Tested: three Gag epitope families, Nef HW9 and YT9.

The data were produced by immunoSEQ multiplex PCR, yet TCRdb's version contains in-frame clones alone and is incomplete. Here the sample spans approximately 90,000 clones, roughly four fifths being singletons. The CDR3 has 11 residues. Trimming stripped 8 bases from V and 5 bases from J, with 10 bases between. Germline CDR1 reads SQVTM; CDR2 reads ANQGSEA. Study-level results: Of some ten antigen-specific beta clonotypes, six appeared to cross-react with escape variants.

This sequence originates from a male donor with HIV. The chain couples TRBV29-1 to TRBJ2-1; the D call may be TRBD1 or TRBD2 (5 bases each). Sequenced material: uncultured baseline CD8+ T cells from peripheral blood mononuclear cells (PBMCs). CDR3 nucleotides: TGCAGCCTGGGACGCAACAATGAGCAGTTCTTC. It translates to CSLGRNNEQFF.